The present TCR beta chain was sequenced within a study of cytomegalovirus exposure and HLA in healthy donors. This clone was observed a few times. Its antigen is unknown. General study results and limits: The listing of 150 to 200 TCR beta chains classed them as cytomegalovirus-associated.

PCR was performed using 60 Vbeta and 13 Jbeta primers. Produced via immunoSEQ multiplex PCR; TCRdb's table is partial and in-frame only. The sample records about 190,000 clones, roughly 81% being singletons. The CDR3 consists of 15 residues. Germline V gives CDR1 LNHNV, CDR2 YYDKDF (reference sequence). Trimming took 5 bases from V and 2 from J, leaving 16 bases between them. The sequenced material came from PBMCs. The receptor comes from a woman aged 25 to 45 in good health and CMV-seropositive. The chain combines TRBV15 with TRBJ2-7, with a possible D match to TRBD1 (7 bases). The CDR3 DNA follows: TGTGCCACCAGCCCCAGGGGGGACGGGCCCTACGAGCAGTACTTC. As protein: CATSPRGDGPYEQYF.